A single count supports the clone carrying this TCR beta chain. The junction differs from germline at one of its ends, possibly a read error. The data derive from a study of prognosis after radiotherapy for stage I lung cancer. Background on the study: Stage I lung tumors that were newly diagnosed and primary were found in around 13 patients, while about five patients had oligometastatic NSCLC after surgical resection of the primary tumor.

The TCR beta CDR3 region was amplified from genomic DNA, with two rounds of multiplex PCR being used for the amplification. With primers specific to each TRBV and TRBJ gene, the first-round PCR was performed. TCRdb ran MiXCR on the multiplex PCR reads and lists one entry per CDR3 protein. The repertoire consists of some 38,000 distinct CDR3 sequences, with roughly a quarter occurring once and the leading ten covering around 25%. CDR1 MDHEN and CDR2 SYDVKM come from the germline V gene. This CDR3 is 15 amino acids long. The sample in question was PBMCs, obtained before or after stereotactic body radiation therapy (not recorded which). This sequence originates from a donor aged 50 or older with non-small cell lung cancer. This rearrangement joins TRBV28 to TRBJ1-3, with no clear D. CDR3 sequence (DNA): TGCCAGCAGTTCGGTCCCCGGAGCTCTGGAAACACCATATATTTT. It translates to CQQFGPRSSGNTIYF.